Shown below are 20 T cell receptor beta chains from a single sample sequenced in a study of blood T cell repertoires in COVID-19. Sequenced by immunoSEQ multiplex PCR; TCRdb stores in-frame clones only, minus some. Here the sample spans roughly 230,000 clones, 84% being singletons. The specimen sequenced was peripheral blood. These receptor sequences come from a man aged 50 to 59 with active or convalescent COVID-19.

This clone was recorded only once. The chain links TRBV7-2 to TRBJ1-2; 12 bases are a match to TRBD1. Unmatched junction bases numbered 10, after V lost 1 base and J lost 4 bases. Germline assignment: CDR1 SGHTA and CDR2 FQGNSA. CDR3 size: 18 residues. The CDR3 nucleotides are TGTGCCAGCAGCTTAGGAGGGACAGGGGGCTTAGTGAGCTATGGCTACACCTTC. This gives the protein CASSLGGTGGLVSYGYTF.

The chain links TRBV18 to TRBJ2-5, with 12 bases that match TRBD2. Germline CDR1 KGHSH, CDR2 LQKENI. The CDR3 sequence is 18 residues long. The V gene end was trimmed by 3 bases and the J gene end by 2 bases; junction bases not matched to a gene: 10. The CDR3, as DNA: TGTGCCAGCTCACCCCGTAACGAACTAGCGGGGGGTCAAGAGACCCAGTACTTC. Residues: CASSPRNELAGGQETQYF.

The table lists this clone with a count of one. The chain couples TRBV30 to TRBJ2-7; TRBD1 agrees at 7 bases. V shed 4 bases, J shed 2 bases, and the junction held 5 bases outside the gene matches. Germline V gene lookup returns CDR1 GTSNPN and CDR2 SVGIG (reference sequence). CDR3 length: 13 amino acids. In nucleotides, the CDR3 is TGTGCCTGGACGCCGGGGACAGCCTACGAGCAGTACTTC. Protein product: CAWTPGTAYEQYF.

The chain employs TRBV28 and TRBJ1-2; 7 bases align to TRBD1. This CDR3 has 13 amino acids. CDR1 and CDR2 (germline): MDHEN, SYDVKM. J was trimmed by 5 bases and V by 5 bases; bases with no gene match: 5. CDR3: CASSGQAGYGYTF. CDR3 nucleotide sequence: TGTGCCAGCAGTGGACAGGCAGGGTATGGCTACACCTTC.

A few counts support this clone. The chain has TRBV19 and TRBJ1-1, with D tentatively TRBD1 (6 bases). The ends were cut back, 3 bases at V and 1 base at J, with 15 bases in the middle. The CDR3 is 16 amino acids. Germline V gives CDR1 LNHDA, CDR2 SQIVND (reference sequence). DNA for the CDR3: TGTGCCAGTAGTATCGCCCCGGACAGCCCGAACACTGAAGCTTTCTTT. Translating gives CASSIAPDSPNTEAFF.

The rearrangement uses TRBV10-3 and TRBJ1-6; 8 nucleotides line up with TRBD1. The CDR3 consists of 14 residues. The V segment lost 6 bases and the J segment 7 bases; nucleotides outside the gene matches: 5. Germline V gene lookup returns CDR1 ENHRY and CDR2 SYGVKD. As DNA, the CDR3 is TGTGCCATCAGGGCGGGACAGGACAATTCACCCCTCCACTTT. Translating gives CAIRAGQDNSPLHF.

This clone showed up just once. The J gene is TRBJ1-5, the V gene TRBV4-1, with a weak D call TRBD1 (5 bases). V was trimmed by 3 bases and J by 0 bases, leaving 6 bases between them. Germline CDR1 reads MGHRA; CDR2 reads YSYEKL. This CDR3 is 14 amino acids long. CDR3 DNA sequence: TGCGCCAGCAGCCATACAGGTAGCAATCAGCCCCAGCATTTT. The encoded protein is CASSHTGSNQPQHF.

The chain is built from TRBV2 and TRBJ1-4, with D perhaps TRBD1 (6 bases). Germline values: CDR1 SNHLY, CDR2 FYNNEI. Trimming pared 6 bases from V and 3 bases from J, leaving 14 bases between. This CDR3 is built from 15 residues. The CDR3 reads CASREYRAANEKLFF. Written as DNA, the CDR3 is TGTGCCAGCAGGGAGTACAGGGCGGCTAATGAAAAACTGTTTTTT.

CDR3 DNA sequence: TGTGCCAGCAGACCAAGACAGGGGGGTGGTAATTCACCCCTCCACTTT. This gives the protein CASRPRQGGGNSPLHF. The chain employs TRBV28 and TRBJ1-6; 9 bases map to TRBD1. Germline CDR1 MDHEN, CDR2 SYDVKM. The CDR3 has 16 residues. The V segment lost 6 bases and the J segment 6 bases; nucleotides outside the gene matches: 9.

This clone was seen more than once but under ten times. The CDR3 here is CSVEGTGSNEKLFF. CDR3 DNA sequence: TGCAGCGTTGAAGGGACAGGGTCTAATGAAAAACTGTTTTTT. V usage is TRBV29-1 and J usage is TRBJ1-4; 8 bases are a match to TRBD1. V dropped 1 base and J dropped 3; count of bases not matched to a gene: 1. The CDR3 is 14 residues long. CDR1 and CDR2 (germline): SQVTM, ANQGSEA.

CDR3 in amino acids: CASSLGSSSNQPQHF. The CDR3 DNA sequence: TGTGCCAGCAGCTTAGGTAGTAGTAGCAATCAGCCCCAGCATTTT. The chain recombines TRBV7-6 with TRBJ1-5, with unresolved D. Germline CDR1 is SGHVS and CDR2 is FNYEAQ. Trimming cost V 1 base and J 0 bases, with 7 bases left between them. There are 15 residues in the CDR3. Using reference TRBV7-6 and TRBJ1-5 for the parts outside the CDR3, the full variable domain is GAGVSQSPRYKVTKRGQDVALRCDPISGHVSLYWYRQALGQGPEFLTYFNYEAQQDKSGLPNDRFSAERPEGSISTLTIQRTEQRDSAMYRCASSLGSSSNQPQHFGDGTRLSIL.

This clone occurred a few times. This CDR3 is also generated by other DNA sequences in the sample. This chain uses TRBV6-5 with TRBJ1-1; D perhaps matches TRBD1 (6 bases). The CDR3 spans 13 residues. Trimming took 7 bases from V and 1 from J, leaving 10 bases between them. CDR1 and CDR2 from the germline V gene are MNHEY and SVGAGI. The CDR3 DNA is TGTGCCAGCACCCGGACAGAGAACACTGAAGCTTTCTTT. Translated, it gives CASTRTENTEAFF.

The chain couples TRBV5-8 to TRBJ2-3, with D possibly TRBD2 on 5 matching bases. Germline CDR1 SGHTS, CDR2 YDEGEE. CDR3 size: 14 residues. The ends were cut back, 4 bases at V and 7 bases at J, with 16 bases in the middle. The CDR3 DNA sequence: TGTGCCAGCAGCCCCCTGAGAGGGTCGAATACGCAGTATTTT. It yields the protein CASSPLRGSNTQYF.

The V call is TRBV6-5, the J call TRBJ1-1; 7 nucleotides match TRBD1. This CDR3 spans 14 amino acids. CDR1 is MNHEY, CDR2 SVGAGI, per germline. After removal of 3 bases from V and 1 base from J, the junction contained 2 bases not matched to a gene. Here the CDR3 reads CASSYPGGNTEAFF. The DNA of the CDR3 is TGTGCCAGCAGTTATCCAGGGGGGAACACTGAAGCTTTCTTT.

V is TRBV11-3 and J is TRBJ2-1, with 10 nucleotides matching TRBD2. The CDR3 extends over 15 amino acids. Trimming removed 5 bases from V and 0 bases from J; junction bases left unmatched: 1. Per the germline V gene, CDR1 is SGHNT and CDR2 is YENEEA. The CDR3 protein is CASSQRGGSYNEQFF. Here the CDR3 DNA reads TGTGCCAGCAGCCAGCGGGGGGGCTCCTACAATGAGCAGTTCTTC.

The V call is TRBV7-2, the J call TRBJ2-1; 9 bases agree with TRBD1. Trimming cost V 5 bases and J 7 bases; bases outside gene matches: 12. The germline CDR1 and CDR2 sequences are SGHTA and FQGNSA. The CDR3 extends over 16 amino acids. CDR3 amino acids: CASSPRGGQGENEQFF. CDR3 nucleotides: TGTGCCAGCAGCCCTAGGGGGGGACAGGGAGAGAATGAGCAGTTCTTC.

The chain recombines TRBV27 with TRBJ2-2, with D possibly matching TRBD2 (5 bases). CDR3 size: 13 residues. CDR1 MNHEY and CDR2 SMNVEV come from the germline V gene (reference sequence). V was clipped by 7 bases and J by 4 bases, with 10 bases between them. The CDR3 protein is CASTPGSTGELFF. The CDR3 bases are TGTGCCAGCACCCCGGGGAGCACCGGGGAGCTGTTTTTT.

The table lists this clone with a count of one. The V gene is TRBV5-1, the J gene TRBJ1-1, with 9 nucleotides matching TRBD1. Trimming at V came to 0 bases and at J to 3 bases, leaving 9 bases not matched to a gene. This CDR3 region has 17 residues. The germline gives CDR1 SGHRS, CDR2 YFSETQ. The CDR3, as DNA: TGCGCCAGCAGCTTGGCCGGGACAGGGAGATTTGACACTGAAGCTTTCTTT. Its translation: CASSLAGTGRFDTEAFF.

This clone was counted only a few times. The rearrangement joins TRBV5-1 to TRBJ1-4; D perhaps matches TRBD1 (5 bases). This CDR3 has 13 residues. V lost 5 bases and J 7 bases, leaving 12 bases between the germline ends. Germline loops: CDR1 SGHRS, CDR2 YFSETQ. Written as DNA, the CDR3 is TGCGCCAGCAGTCAGCAGGGCGGTGAAAAACTGTTTTTT. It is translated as CASSQQGGEKLFF.

The CDR3 nucleotides read TGTGCCAGTAGACTCGCGGGGGGTACCTACGAGCAGTACTTC. Translation gives CASRLAGGTYEQYF. The rearrangement joins TRBV19 to TRBJ2-7; 8 nucleotides match TRBD2. The CDR3 covers 14 residues. J was trimmed by 2 bases and V by 6 bases; bases with no gene match: 6. Germline CDR1 reads LNHDA; CDR2 reads SQIVND (reference sequence).